The rows below give T cell receptor beta chains drawn from one sample of a study of technical replicates of blood from a handful of donors. TCRdb keeps only in-frame clones here, not all; method: immunoSEQ multiplex PCR. The sample includes about 80,000 clones, 91% seen only once; the top ten take 0.39%. Source material: T cells isolated from PBMCs. The source of these receptors is a human donor in good health. Each CDR3 is given with its conserved first and last residue. A D gene is named only where the DNA matches it firmly. Clone sizes are given selectively: once, few, many, or a class where the clone is expanded.

d_call j_call clone_size v_call cdr3_nt cdr3_aa
- TRBJ1-1 - TRBV10-3 TGTGCCATCAGTGATAGGGGACAGAACACTGAAGCTTTCTTT CAISDRGQNTEAFF
TRBD2 TRBJ2-7 once TRBV19 TGTGCCAGTAGTATAGGACTAGCGAATGAGCAGTACTTC CASSIGLANEQYF
TRBD1 TRBJ1-1 - TRBV6-5 TGTGCCAGCTCCCACAGGGGAGGAGGCACTGAAGCTTTCTTT CASSHRGGGTEAFF
- TRBJ1-5 - TRBV27 TGTGCCAGCAGTTTATACGAGAATCAGCCCCAGCATTTT CASSLYENQPQHF
- TRBJ1-2 - TRBV11-3 TGTGCCAGCAGCTCACCAACAGCTAACTATGGCTACACCTTC CASSSPTANYGYTF
- TRBJ2-7 - TRBV6-5 TGTGCCAGCGCGGGGCGGGACAGAGGCTACGAGCAGTACTTC CASAGRDRGYEQYF
- TRBJ1-1 - TRBV7-3 TGTGCCAGCAGCTTAAACGGGGGAGATCCTGAAGCTTTCTTT CASSLNGGDPEAFF
- TRBJ1-1 few TRBV5-4 TGTGCCAGCAGCTTGGTAGGGGGATCTTCTGAAGCTTTCTTT CASSLVGGSSEAFF
- TRBJ2-1 - TRBV25-1 TGTGCCAGCAGTAATGCGGGACCGTGGGGTGAGCAGTTCTTC CASSNAGPWGEQFF
TRBD2 TRBJ2-3 - TRBV7-9 TGTGCCAGCAGCCCCAGGGGAGCGGGAGGGACAGATACGCAGTATTTT CASSPRGAGGTDTQYF
TRBD2 TRBJ2-1 - TRBV29-1 TGCAGCGTTGAACTAGCGGGAGTTTTCTACAACAACAATGAGCAGTTCTTC CSVELAGVFYNNNEQFF
- TRBJ1-4 - TRBV5-1 TGCGCCAGCAGTCTGTCCCCACTGGCGGGGAATGAAAAACTGTTTTTT CASSLSPLAGNEKLFF
- TRBJ2-1 few TRBV11-2 TGTGCCAGCAGCTTAGGGACAGCCCAGTTCTTC CASSLGTAQFF
- TRBJ2-7 - TRBV9 TGTGCCAGCAGCGTAGCCACTAACTACGAGCAGTACTTC CASSVATNYEQYF
TRBD1 TRBJ2-2 - TRBV29-1 TGCAGCTCGACAGGGATTTCGAACACCGGGGAGCTGTTTTTT CSSTGISNTGELFF
- TRBJ2-2 - TRBV7-9 TGTGCCAGCAGCTTAGAGTTCGAGACCGGGGAGCTGTTTTTT CASSLEFETGELFF
TRBD1 TRBJ1-5 - TRBV10-3 TGTGCCATCAGTGGTGGGACAGGAGGGGATCAGCCCCAGCATTTT CAISGGTGGDQPQHF
TRBD2 TRBJ2-1 - TRBV27 TGTGCCAGCAGTTTACTCGGCGGGAGCTCCTACAATGAGCAGTTCTTC CASSLLGGSSYNEQFF
TRBD1 TRBJ1-5 - TRBV7-2 TGTGCCAGCAGCTTCTCAGGGGGCCAGGGAAATCAGCCCCAGCATTTT CASSFSGGQGNQPQHF
- TRBJ2-7 - TRBV30 TGTGCCTGGAGTGTACGGGGCTACGAGCAGTACTTC CAWSVRGYEQYF
TRBD1 TRBJ1-5 - TRBV27 TGTGCCAGCAGTTTTGTTGGGACAGGGAGACTTAATCAGCCCCAGCATTTT CASSFVGTGRLNQPQHF
- TRBJ1-2 few TRBV9 TGTGCCAGCAGCGTAGAGGACTTGAGCTATGGCTACACCTTC CASSVEDLSYGYTF
- TRBJ2-7 - TRBV10-2 TGCGCCAGCAGTGAGAAGGGTAGCGCCTACGAGCAGTACTTC CASSEKGSAYEQYF
TRBD1 TRBJ1-4 once TRBV19 TGTGCCAGTAGTCCGGGGACAGGGGGCGAAAAACTGTTTTTT CASSPGTGGEKLFF
- TRBJ2-6 - TRBV6-4 TGTGCCAGCAGTGTCACAGGTCCGGGGGCCAACGTCCTGACTTTC CASSVTGPGANVLTF
TRBD2 TRBJ2-1 - TRBV30 TGTGCCCACGGGACTAGCGTCTACAATGAGCAGTTCTTC CAHGTSVYNEQFF
- TRBJ1-4 - TRBV18 TGTGCCAGCTCTCACGGGGTGGAAGCAACTAATGAAAAACTGTTTTTT CASSHGVEATNEKLFF
- TRBJ2-7 - TRBV19 TGTGCCAGTAGTATACGAAACAACCCTTCAACCTACGAGCAGTACTTC CASSIRNNPSTYEQYF
TRBD1 TRBJ1-1 once TRBV19 TGTGCCAGTAAGCTGGGACAGGGTATAACTGAAGCTTTCTTT CASKLGQGITEAFF